Listed here are 9 T cell receptor beta chains from one sample, sequenced in a study of blood T cell repertoires in COVID-19. Clones were sequenced by immunoSEQ multiplex PCR, and TCRdb holds only the in-frame ones, with some missing. The sample yields around 400,000 clones, roughly 89% seen once. Sequenced sample: PBMCs or T cells enriched from blood (not recorded which). Receptors originate from a woman aged 30 to 39 who had recovered from COVID-19.

The rearrangement uses TRBV7-8 and TRBJ2-2; possibly TRBD1 for D (6 bases). Germline CDR1 is SGHVS and CDR2 is FQNEAQ. This CDR3 comprises 16 residues. The V gene lost 1 base and the J gene lost 1 base, with 10 bases spanning the gap. Written as DNA, the CDR3 is TGTGCCAGCAGCTTAGTATCACAGGGGAACACCGGGGAGCTGTTTTTT. It translates to CASSLVSQGNTGELFF.

V is TRBV6-6 and J is TRBJ2-7, with TRBD2 matching over 8 bases. J was trimmed by 0 bases and V by 7 bases; bases with no gene match: 8. The germline CDR1 and CDR2 sequences are MNHNY and SVGAGI (reference sequence). There are 15 residues in the CDR3. The CDR3 nucleotides are TGTGCCAGCACTCAGACCGGGACTAGCTCCTACGAGCAGTACTTC. Translating gives CASTQTGTSSYEQYF.

This rearrangement joins TRBV4-2 to TRBJ2-1; the D is unclear. Deletions cut 0 bases from V and 2 bases from J, with 11 bases between. This CDR3 has 16 residues. Germline CDR1 and CDR2: LGHNA and YNFKEQ. CDR3 residues: CASSQEAAFTYNEQFF. As DNA, the CDR3 is TGTGCCAGCAGCCAAGAGGCCGCCTTCACCTACAATGAGCAGTTCTTC.

This clone came up a few times. The chain uses TRBV11-1 and TRBJ2-3; D may be TRBD1 (5 bases). This CDR3 contains 15 residues. V was trimmed by 7 bases and J by 0 bases, leaving 14 bases between them. The germline gives CDR1 SGHAT, CDR2 FQDESV (reference sequence). For the CDR3, the DNA is TGTGCCAGCACCCTCCTGACAGCTAGCACAGATACGCAGTATTTT. Amino acid sequence: CASTLLTASTDTQYF.

The chain recombines TRBV6-5 with TRBJ2-3; possible D gene TRBD1, 6 bases. This CDR3 is built from 14 residues. Germline V CDR1 and CDR2: MNHEY, SVGAGI. V lost 5 bases, J lost 1 base, and 10 bases lay in between. The CDR3 protein is CASSRRQGTDTQYF. Here the CDR3 DNA reads TGTGCCAGCAGTAGACGACAGGGCACAGATACGCAGTATTTT.

The CDR3 nucleotides read TGTGCCAGCAGCACCCGGACAGGGATCCACGAGCAGTACTTC. Residues: CASSTRTGIHEQYF. The chain recombines TRBV7-8 with TRBJ2-7; TRBD1 agrees at 8 bases. The CDR3 is 14 residues long. The V gene's germline CDR1 is SGHVS and CDR2 FQNEAQ. V was pared by 5 bases and J by 5 bases, with 8 bases of the junction left unmatched.

The chain recombines TRBV18 with TRBJ2-1; the match to TRBD2 covers 13 bases. Germline CDR1 is KGHSH and CDR2 is LQKENI. The CDR3 consists of 16 residues. V lost 0 bases to trimming and J lost 4 bases; unmatched junction nucleotides: 0. CDR3 sequence reads: CASSPPGLAGYNEQFF. CDR3 coding DNA: TGTGCCAGCTCACCACCGGGACTAGCGGGGTACAATGAGCAGTTCTTC.

The chain is built from TRBV27 and TRBJ2-7; D is possibly TRBD1 (5 bases). CDR1 and CDR2 from the germline V gene are MNHEY and SMNVEV (reference sequence). This CDR3 contains 16 residues. V lost 3 bases to trimming and J lost 1 base, with 16 bases between them. The DNA of the CDR3 is TGTGCCAGCAGTTTGACAAGGGGCTCTAGTTCCTACGAGCAGTACTTC. Translated, it gives CASSLTRGSSSYEQYF.

The chain couples TRBV29-1 to TRBJ1-2; D remains unclear. Trimming removed 5 bases at V and 4 bases at J, with 17 bases between. The V gene's germline CDR1 is SQVTM and CDR2 ANQGSEA. The CDR3 consists of 14 residues. The CDR3 here is CSVRVGGPFYGYTF. The CDR3 DNA follows: TGCAGCGTTAGGGTCGGAGGGCCCTTCTATGGCTACACCTTC.